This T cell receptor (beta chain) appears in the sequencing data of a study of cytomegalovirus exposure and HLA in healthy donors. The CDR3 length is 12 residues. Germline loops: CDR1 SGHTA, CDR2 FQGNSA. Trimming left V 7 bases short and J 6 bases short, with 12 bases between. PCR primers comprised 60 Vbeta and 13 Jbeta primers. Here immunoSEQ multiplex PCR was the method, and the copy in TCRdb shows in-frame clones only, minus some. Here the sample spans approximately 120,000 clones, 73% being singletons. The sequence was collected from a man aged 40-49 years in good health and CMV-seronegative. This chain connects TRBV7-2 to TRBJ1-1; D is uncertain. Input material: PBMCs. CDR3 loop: CASTRTGAEAFF. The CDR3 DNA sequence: TGTGCCAGCACCCGAACGGGTGCTGAAGCTTTCTTT. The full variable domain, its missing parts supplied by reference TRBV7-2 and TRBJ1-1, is GAGVSQSPSNKVTEKGKDVELRCDPISGHTALYWYRQSLGQGLEFLIYFQGNSAPDKSGLPSDRFSAERTGGSVSTLTIQRTQQEDSAVYLCASTRTGAEAFFGQGTRLTVV.